This TCR beta chain emerged from a study of T-cell reconstitution after alpha-beta-depleted transplantation in children. It was with unique molecular identifiers that the TCRbeta library was prepared. TCRdb reprocessed the PCR reads with MiXCR, giving one entry per CDR3 protein. The repertoire holds under 300,000 distinct CDR3 sequences, with 9.7% as singletons. The CDR3 runs 17 residues. Germline V lookup: CDR1 MNHEY, CDR2 SVGAGI. V lost 2 bases, J lost 4 bases, and 11 bases stayed unmatched. This clonotype was seen at least ten times. The origin of this receptor is a human donor who donated a stem cell graft to a child with SCID. The sample in question was PBMCs from the stem cell graft donor, obtained from the stem cell graft. The chain joins TRBV6-5 to TRBJ2-1; 7 nucleotides align to TRBD2. The CDR3 reads CASSYPNQWGGYNEQFF. Written as DNA, the CDR3 is TGTGCCAGCAGTTACCCAAATCAGTGGGGGGGGTACAATGAGCAGTTCTTC.